A single T cell receptor (beta chain) is shown here with its context. What it binds is unknown. Germline V lookup: CDR1 SGHRS, CDR2 YFSETQ. The CDR3 covers 16 residues. The V gene lost 0 bases and the J gene lost 1 base, with 12 bases spanning the gap. Isolated PBMCs totaled at least 7 million in each sample. The authors ran a second PCR of about 6 to 11 cycles using a sample-barcoded 5' primer and a J-beta primer mix. Tagging of each cDNA molecule was performed by a template-switch adaptor with 12 random nucleotides. The study obtained at least 2.5 million CDR3-containing paired-end reads from every sample. TCRdb re-derived calls from the 5' RACE reads in MiXCR, one entry per CDR3 protein. The table records hundreds of thousands of distinct CDR3 sequences, around three fifths of them present only once. The sample belongs to a study of blood T cells in healthy people across ages. Overall study findings and caveats: With donor CMV status unknown, expanded clonotype changes were possibly confounded.

The sequence was obtained from a man aged 55 to 70 in good health. The sequencing input was blood. The chain is built from TRBV5-1 and TRBJ2-3; the D gene is possibly TRBD2 (6 bases). In nucleotides, the CDR3 is TGCGCCAGCAGCTTGGATGGGAGGATGGGCACAGATACGCAGTATTTT. Its translation is CASSLDGRMGTDTQYF.